This is a list of T cell receptor beta chains from one sample in a study of regulatory T cells in long-lasting Graves disease. Using its own MiXCR run on the multiplex PCR reads, TCRdb lists one record per CDR3 protein. The table records hundreds of thousands of distinct CDR3 sequences, about 15% of them present only once. The same data also contributed to another study, on T cells in Graves' hyperthyroidism and ophthalmopathy.

Material: peripheral blood mononuclear cells (PBMCs), obtained at new diagnosis, from a patient treated with antithyroid drugs. The receptors derive from a woman aged 40 to 50 with Graves disease. Both conserved end residues are part of each CDR3.

CDR3 protein: CASIGQETQYF
V gene: TRBV2
J gene: TRBJ2-5

CDR3 protein: CASSLYGGLGGDYEQYF
V gene: TRBV27
J gene: TRBJ2-7

CDR3 protein: CASSREAGDGYTF
V gene: TRBV5-6
J gene: TRBJ1-2

CDR3 protein: CASNLQGANNYGYTF
V gene: TRBV28
J gene: TRBJ1-2

CDR3 protein: CASSQSREGDEKLFF
V gene: TRBV16
J gene: TRBJ1-4

CDR3 protein: CSAEDRDNEKLFF
V gene: TRBV20-1
J gene: TRBJ1-4

CDR3 protein: CSLRDERGYNEQFF
V gene: TRBV20-1
J gene: TRBJ2-1

CDR3 protein: CASSFGHGGNQPQHF
V gene: TRBV12-3/TRBV12-4
J gene: TRBJ1-5

CDR3 protein: CSARPRQVLYEQYF
V gene: TRBV20-1
J gene: TRBJ2-7

CDR3 protein: CASSFLTGEPNEQFF
V gene: TRBV28
J gene: TRBJ2-1

CDR3 protein: CASRAPGQATGELFF
V gene: TRBV12-3/TRBV12-4
J gene: TRBJ2-2

CDR3 protein: CASRPPGGAYNEQFF
V gene: TRBV6-1
J gene: TRBJ2-1

CDR3 protein: CASSPPRGANVLTF
V gene: TRBV18
J gene: TRBJ2-6

CDR3 protein: CASTLGTSGVQETQYF
V gene: TRBV12-3/TRBV12-4
J gene: TRBJ2-5

CDR3 protein: CASSYLAGEHNEQFF
V gene: TRBV5-1
J gene: TRBJ2-1

CDR3 protein: CASRQRGQGSQPQHF
V gene: TRBV6-1
J gene: TRBJ1-5

CDR3 protein: CASSYLAGDNSYEQYF
V gene: TRBV6-1
J gene: TRBJ2-7

CDR3 protein: CSARDNNYGYTF
V gene: TRBV20-1
J gene: TRBJ1-2

CDR3 protein: CAWSTHRTSGSSYKEQFF
V gene: TRBV30
J gene: TRBJ2-1

CDR3 protein: CASSHGTGRTYEQYF
V gene: TRBV28
J gene: TRBJ2-7

CDR3 protein: CASSLEWGLAGINEQFF
V gene: TRBV11-3
J gene: TRBJ2-1

CDR3 protein: CASRSGPSAYEQYF
V gene: TRBV6-1
J gene: TRBJ2-7

CDR3 protein: CASSPQGLYGYTF
V gene: TRBV27
J gene: TRBJ1-2

CDR3 protein: CASRRGVSEKLFF
V gene: TRBV13
J gene: TRBJ1-4

CDR3 protein: CATRDRAYEQYF
V gene: TRBV6-1
J gene: TRBJ2-7

CDR3 protein: CASSHRDSQETQYF
V gene: TRBV13
J gene: TRBJ2-5

CDR3 protein: CASSLGGRSSPLHF
V gene: TRBV11-2
J gene: TRBJ1-6

CDR3 protein: CASSNRGEQETQYF
V gene: TRBV28
J gene: TRBJ2-5

CDR3 protein: CASSMGLAGAFADTQYF
V gene: TRBV7-2
J gene: TRBJ2-3

CDR3 protein: CASRAQGRGQETQYF
V gene: TRBV3-1
J gene: TRBJ2-5

CDR3 protein: CASSQDRSLAGRNEQFF
V gene: TRBV3-1
J gene: TRBJ2-1

CDR3 protein: CASSLYVGTGRDEQFF
V gene: TRBV7-3
J gene: TRBJ2-1

CDR3 protein: CASSVPGANVLTF
V gene: TRBV12-3/TRBV12-4
J gene: TRBJ2-6

CDR3 protein: CASSILRNSKTMNTEAFF
V gene: TRBV19
J gene: TRBJ1-1

CDR3 protein: CASSLEPGGTTEAFF
V gene: TRBV7-6
J gene: TRBJ1-1

CDR3 protein: CASSGTGVAEAFF
V gene: TRBV10-2
J gene: TRBJ1-1

CDR3 protein: CAWSVGWGIYEQYF
V gene: TRBV30
J gene: TRBJ2-7

CDR3 protein: CASSQDVQALNGYTF
V gene: TRBV4-1
J gene: TRBJ1-2

CDR3 protein: CASSSGDQETQYF
V gene: TRBV7-7
J gene: TRBJ2-5

CDR3 protein: CASKSDQETQYF
V gene: TRBV19
J gene: TRBJ2-5

CDR3 protein: CAWIRWGINEQFF
V gene: TRBV30
J gene: TRBJ2-1

CDR3 protein: CASSDDRAANQPQHF
V gene: TRBV2
J gene: TRBJ1-5

CDR3 protein: CARRLAGGRYEQFF
V gene: TRBV30
J gene: TRBJ2-1

CDR3 protein: CAWSTGDHEQFF
V gene: TRBV30
J gene: TRBJ2-1

CDR3 protein: CASSMSGFLQETQYF
V gene: TRBV19
J gene: TRBJ2-5

CDR3 protein: CASSPSGEETQYF
V gene: TRBV27
J gene: TRBJ2-5

CDR3 protein: CSSGKVDISYNEQFF
V gene: TRBV20-1
J gene: TRBJ2-1